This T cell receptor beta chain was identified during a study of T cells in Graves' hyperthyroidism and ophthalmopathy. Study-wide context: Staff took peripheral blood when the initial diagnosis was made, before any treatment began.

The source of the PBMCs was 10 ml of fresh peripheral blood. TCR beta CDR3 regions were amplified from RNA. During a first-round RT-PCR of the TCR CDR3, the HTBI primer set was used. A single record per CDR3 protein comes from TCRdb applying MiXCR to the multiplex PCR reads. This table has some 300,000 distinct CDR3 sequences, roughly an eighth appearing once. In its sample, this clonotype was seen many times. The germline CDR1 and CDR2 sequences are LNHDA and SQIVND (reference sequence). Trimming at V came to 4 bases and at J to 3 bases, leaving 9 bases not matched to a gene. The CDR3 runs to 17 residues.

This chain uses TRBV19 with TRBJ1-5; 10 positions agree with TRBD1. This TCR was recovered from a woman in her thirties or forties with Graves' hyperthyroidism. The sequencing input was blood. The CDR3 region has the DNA TGTGCCAGTAGTAGCGAACCGGGACAGGGGATCAATCAGCCCCAGCATTTT. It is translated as CASSSEPGQGINQPQHF.